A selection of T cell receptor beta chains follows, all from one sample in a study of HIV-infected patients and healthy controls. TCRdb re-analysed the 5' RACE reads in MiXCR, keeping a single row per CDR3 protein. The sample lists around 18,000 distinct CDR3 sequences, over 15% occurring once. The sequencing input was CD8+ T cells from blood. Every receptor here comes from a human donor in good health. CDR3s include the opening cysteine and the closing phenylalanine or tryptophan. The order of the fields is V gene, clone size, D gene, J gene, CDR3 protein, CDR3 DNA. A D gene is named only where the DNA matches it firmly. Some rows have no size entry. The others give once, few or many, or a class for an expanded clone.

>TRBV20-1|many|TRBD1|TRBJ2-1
CSGTGESSYNEQFF
TGCAGTGGTACAGGGGAGAGCTCCTACAATGAGCAGTTCTTC
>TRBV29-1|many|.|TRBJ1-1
CSVTPQGGHTEAFF
TGCAGCGTGACCCCACAGGGTGGGCACACTGAAGCTTTCTTT
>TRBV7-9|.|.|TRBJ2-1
CASSPPRGNEQFF
TGTGCCAGCAGCCCCCCACGGGGCAATGAGCAGTTCTTC
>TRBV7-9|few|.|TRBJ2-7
CASSLGPGDEQYF
TGTGCCAGCAGCTTAGGGCCAGGGGACGAGCAGTACTTC
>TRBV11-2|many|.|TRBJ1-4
CASSPPAEKLFF
TGTGCCAGCAGCCCCCCGGCAGAGAAACTGTTTTTT
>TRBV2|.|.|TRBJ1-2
CASRTGDNYGYTF
TGTGCCAGCCGGACCGGGGATAACTATGGCTACACCTTC
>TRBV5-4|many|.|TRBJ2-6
CASSLSGANVLTF
TGTGCCAGCAGCTTATCTGGGGCCAACGTCCTGACTTTC
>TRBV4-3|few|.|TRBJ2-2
CASSQELARELFF
TGCGCCAGCAGCCAAGAACTCGCCCGGGAGCTGTTTTTT
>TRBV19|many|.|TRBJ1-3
CASSNSFISGNTIYF
TGTGCCAGTAGTAACAGTTTCATCTCTGGAAACACCATATATTTT
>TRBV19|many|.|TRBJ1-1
CASSIVHGRTEAFF
TGTGCCAGTAGTATAGTTCACGGGAGGACTGAAGCTTTCTTT
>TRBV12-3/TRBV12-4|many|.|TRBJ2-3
CASSFLSDPFGDTQYF
TGTGCCAGCAGTTTTTTAAGTGACCCCTTCGGCGATACGCAGTATTTT
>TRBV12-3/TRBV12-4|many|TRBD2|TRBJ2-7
CASSLGLAASYEQYF
TGTGCCAGCAGTCTAGGACTAGCGGCCTCCTACGAGCAGTACTTC
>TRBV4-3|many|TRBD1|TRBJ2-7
CASSQARQGPYEQYF
TGCGCCAGCAGCCAAGCAAGACAGGGGCCCTACGAGCAGTACTTC
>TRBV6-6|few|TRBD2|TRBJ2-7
CASRTSGLHYEQYF
TGTGCCAGCAGGACTAGCGGACTCCACTACGAGCAGTACTTC
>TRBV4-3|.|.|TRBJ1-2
CASSQDFRDTTNYGYTF
TGCGCCAGCAGCCAAGATTTTAGGGACACAACTAACTATGGCTACACCTTC
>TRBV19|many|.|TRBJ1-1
CATWANTEAFF
TGTGCTACCTGGGCGAACACTGAAGCTTTCTTT
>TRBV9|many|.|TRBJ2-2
CASSVAGEPNTGELFF
TGTGCCAGCAGCGTAGCAGGGGAGCCAAACACCGGGGAGCTGTTTTTT
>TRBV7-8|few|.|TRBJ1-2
CASSHRRDNYGYTF
TGTGCCAGCAGCCACCGTAGGGACAACTATGGCTACACCTTC
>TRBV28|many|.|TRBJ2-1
CASRGSGASYNEQFF
TGTGCCAGCAGAGGTTCGGGCGCCTCCTACAATGAGCAGTTCTTC
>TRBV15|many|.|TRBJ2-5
CATSRGAGWETQYF
TGTGCCACCAGCAGAGGGGCCGGCTGGGAGACCCAGTACTTC
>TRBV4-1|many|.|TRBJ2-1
CASSQATYNEQFF
TGCGCCAGCAGCCAAGCTACTTACAATGAGCAGTTCTTC
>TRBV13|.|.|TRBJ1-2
CASSLVTQISDGYTF
TGTGCCAGCAGCTTGGTTACACAGATTTCGGATGGCTACACCTTC
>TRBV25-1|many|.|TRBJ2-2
CASSGSSRGELFF
TGTGCCAGCAGTGGGTCTTCTCGCGGGGAGCTGTTTTTT
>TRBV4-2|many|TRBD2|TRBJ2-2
CASSLGTSGPGELFF
TGTGCCAGCAGCCTCGGGACTAGCGGGCCCGGGGAGCTGTTTTTT
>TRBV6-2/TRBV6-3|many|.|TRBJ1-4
CASSLDLEDEKLFF
TGTGCCAGCAGCCTGGACCTGGAGGATGAAAAACTGTTTTTT
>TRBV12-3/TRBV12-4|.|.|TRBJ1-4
CASSKLTGATNEKLFF
TGTGCCAGCAGTAAGCTCACGGGGGCAACTAATGAAAAACTGTTTTTT
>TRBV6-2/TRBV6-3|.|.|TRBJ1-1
CASSYYPNTEAFF
TGTGCCAGCAGTTACTACCCGAACACTGAAGCTTTCTTT
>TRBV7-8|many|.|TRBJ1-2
CASSLGGADGDYGYTF
TGTGCCAGCAGCTTAGGTGGGGCTGACGGAGACTATGGCTACACCTTC
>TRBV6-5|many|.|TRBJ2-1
CASSLRGPYNEQFF
TGTGCCAGCAGTTTACGGGGCCCCTACAATGAGCAGTTCTTC
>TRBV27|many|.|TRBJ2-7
CASSPVDIRYEQYF
TGTGCCAGCAGTCCCGTGGACATAAGATACGAGCAGTACTTC
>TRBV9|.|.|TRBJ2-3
CASSQRQTRDTQYF
TGTGCCAGCAGCCAGAGGCAGACGAGGGATACGCAGTATTTT
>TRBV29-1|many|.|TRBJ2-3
CSVVPSHTFTDTQYF
TGCAGCGTTGTGCCTAGCCACACTTTCACAGATACGCAGTATTTT
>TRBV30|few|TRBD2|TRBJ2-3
CAWSSAGGADTQYF
TGTGCCTGGAGTAGCGCGGGAGGGGCAGATACGCAGTATTTT
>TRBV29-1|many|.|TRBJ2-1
CSVEFDREQFF
TGCAGCGTTGAATTCGACAGGGAGCAGTTCTTC
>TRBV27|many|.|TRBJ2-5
CASSPTPRMQYF
TGTGCCAGCAGTCCCACACCACGGATGCAGTACTTC
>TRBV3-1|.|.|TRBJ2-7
CASSPTRAGTYEQYF
TGTGCCAGCAGCCCCACCCGAGCAGGGACCTACGAGCAGTACTTC
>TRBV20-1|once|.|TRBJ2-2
CSAYRDTGELFF
TGCAGTGCTTACAGGGACACCGGGGAGCTGTTTTTT
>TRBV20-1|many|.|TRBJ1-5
CSATRRSSNQPQHF
TGCAGTGCTACCAGACGAAGTAGCAATCAGCCCCAGCATTTT
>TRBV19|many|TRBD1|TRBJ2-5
CATRRRQGIIETQYF
TGTGCCACTCGAAGGAGACAGGGGATTATAGAGACCCAGTACTTC
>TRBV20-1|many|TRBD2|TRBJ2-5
CSASGEREESTQETQYF
TGCAGTGCCTCCGGGGAGCGGGAGGAGTCCACACAAGAGACCCAGTACTTC